Listed below are T cell receptor beta chains from one sample, sequenced in a study of long-term antiretroviral therapy in people with HIV. Assay used: immunoSEQ multiplex PCR; TCRdb lists only in-frame clones, some missing. The top ten hold roughly 8% of the sample, which has tens of thousands of clones, over 80% seen once. The specimen comprised unsorted PBMCs, sampled 3.2 years before starting antiretroviral therapy. The receptors derive from a man between 45 and 60 years old with HIV. Each CDR3 is given with its conserved first and last residue. A D gene is named only where the DNA matches it firmly. Clone size is stated in some rows and not others, as once, few, many or a class when expanded.

TRBD1 - TRBJ2-2 TRBV7-3 15 CASSLQQGETGELFF TGTGCCAGCAGCTTACAACAGGGGGAGACCGGGGAGCTGTTTTTT
- - TRBJ2-5 TRBV11-3 14 CASSLDGRQETQYF TGTGCCAGCAGCTTAGATGGGCGGCAAGAGACCCAGTACTTC
TRBD2 - TRBJ2-1 TRBV4-1 18 CASSQGVRTAGEYNEQFF TGCGCCAGCAGCCAAGGAGTTAGGACGGCGGGGGAATATAATGAGCAGTTCTTC
- - TRBJ1-5 TRBV4-1 19 CASSPLGVSAEWSNQPQHF TGCGCCAGCAGCCCTTTGGGGGTTAGCGCCGAGTGGAGCAATCAGCCCCAGCATTTT
TRBD2 - TRBJ2-3 TRBV5-4 14 CASSLTSGIYTQYF TGTGCCAGCAGCTTGACTAGCGGGATATATACGCAGTATTTT
TRBD1 - TRBJ2-1 TRBV19 14 CASSRTGGVYEQFF TGTGCCAGTAGCAGGACAGGGGGCGTCTATGAGCAGTTCTTC
- - TRBJ2-5 TRBV5-1 16 CASSLAWGAGQETQYF TGCGCCAGCAGCTTGGCCTGGGGGGCTGGCCAAGAGACCCAGTACTTC
TRBD2 once TRBJ2-3 TRBV7-9 18 CASSLTSGGAIPADTQYF TGTGCCAGCAGTCTGACTAGCGGGGGGGCCATCCCCGCAGATACGCAGTATTTT
- - TRBJ1-1 TRBV7-6 15 CASSLADGGNTEAFF TGTGCCAGCAGCTTAGCCGACGGGGGTAACACTGAAGCTTTCTTT
- once TRBJ2-1 TRBV5-6 13 CASSLLGRDEQFF TGTGCCAGCAGCTTGTTGGGGCGGGATGAGCAGTTCTTC
- - TRBJ2-7 TRBV6-1 15 CASSRGGIGSYEQYF TGTGCCAGCAGTCGCGGCGGGATAGGCTCCTACGAGCAGTACTTC
- - TRBJ2-4 TRBV25-1 17 CASSEYRGLSTKNIQYF TGTGCCAGCAGTGAATATCGGGGGCTGTCGACCAAAAACATTCAGTACTTC
TRBD2 - TRBJ2-7 TRBV5-1 15 CASSLALAGDNEQYF TGCGCCAGCAGCTTGGCCCTAGCGGGAGATAACGAGCAGTACTTC
- - TRBJ2-3 TRBV13 15 CASSPRRVSTDTQYF TGTGCCAGCAGCCCGCGGCGGGTGAGCACAGATACGCAGTATTTT
TRBD1 - TRBJ2-2 TRBV5-1 15 CASSTGGSGTGELFF TGCGCCAGCAGCACAGGGGGCTCGGGAACCGGGGAGCTGTTTTTT
- - TRBJ1-1 TRBV10-1 13 CASSGGARTEAFF TGCGCCAGCAGTGGGGGGGCGCGCACTGAAGCTTTCTTT
TRBD2 - TRBJ2-1 TRBV19 14 CASIGTSGRLEQFF TGTGCCAGTATCGGGACTAGCGGGAGACTAGAGCAGTTCTTC
- once TRBJ1-3 TRBV28 15 CASSRGFFRGNTIYF TGTGCCAGCAGCCGCGGGTTCTTCCGTGGAAACACCATATATTTT
TRBD2 - TRBJ2-6 TRBV29-1 18 CSVEDRPSGNSGANVLTF TGCAGCGTTGAAGATCGGCCTAGCGGTAACTCTGGGGCCAACGTCCTGACTTTC
- - TRBJ1-1 TRBV6-5 14 CASSYSQGRTEAFF TGTGCCAGCAGTTACTCTCAGGGGAGGACTGAAGCTTTCTTT